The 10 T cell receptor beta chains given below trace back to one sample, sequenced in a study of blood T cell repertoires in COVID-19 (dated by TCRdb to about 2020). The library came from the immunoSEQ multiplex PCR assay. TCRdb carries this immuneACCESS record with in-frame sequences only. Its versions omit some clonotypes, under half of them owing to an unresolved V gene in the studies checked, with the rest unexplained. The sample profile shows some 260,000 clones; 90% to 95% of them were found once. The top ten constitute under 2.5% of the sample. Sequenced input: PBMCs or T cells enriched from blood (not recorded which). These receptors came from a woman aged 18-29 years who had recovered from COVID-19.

The CDR3 DNA is TGTGCCAGCAGCTCCGTACTAACTAGCGGGGACACAGATACGCAGTATTTT. Residues: CASSSVLTSGDTDTQYF. The chain employs TRBV5-4 and TRBJ2-3; 10 positions agree with TRBD2. CDR3 length equals 17 residues. V was clipped by 3 bases and J by 2 bases; unmatched bases: 9. Germline V gene sequence: CDR1 SGHNT, CDR2 YYREEE (reference sequence).

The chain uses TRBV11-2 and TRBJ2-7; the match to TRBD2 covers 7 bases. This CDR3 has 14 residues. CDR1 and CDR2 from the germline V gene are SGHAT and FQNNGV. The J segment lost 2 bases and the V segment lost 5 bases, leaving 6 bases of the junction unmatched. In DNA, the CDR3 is TGTGCCAGCAGCAACGGACTAGATCCCTACGAGCAGTACTTC. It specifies CASSNGLDPYEQYF. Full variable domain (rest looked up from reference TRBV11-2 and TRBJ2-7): EAGVAQSPRYKIIEKRQSVAFWCNPISGHATLYWYQQILGQGPKLLIQFQNNGVVDDSQLPKDRFSAERLKGVDSTLKIQPAKLEDSAVYLCASSNGLDPYEQYFGPGTRLTVT.

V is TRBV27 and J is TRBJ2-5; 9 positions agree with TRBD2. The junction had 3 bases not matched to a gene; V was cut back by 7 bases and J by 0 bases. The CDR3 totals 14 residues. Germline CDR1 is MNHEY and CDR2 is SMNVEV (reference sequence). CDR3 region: CASTSGGHQETQYF. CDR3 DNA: TGTGCCAGCACCAGCGGGGGGCACCAAGAGACCCAGTACTTC.

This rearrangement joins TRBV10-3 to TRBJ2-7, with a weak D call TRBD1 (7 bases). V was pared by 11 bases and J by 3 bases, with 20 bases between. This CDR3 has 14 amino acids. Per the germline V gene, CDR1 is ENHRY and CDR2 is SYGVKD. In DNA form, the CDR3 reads TGTGCCGGTGCCGGGCAGGGGGGAATCTACGAGCAGTACTTC. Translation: CAGAGQGGIYEQYF.

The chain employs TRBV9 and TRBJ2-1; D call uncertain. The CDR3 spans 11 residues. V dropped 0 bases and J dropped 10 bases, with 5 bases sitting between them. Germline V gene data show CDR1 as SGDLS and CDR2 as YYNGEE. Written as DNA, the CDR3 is TGTGCCAGCAGCGTAGCAGCGGAGCAGTTCTTC. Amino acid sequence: CASSVAAEQFF.

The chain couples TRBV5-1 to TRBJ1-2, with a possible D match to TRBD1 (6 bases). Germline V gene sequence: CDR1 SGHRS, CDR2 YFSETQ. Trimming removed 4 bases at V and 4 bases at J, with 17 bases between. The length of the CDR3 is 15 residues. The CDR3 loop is CASSLGTSVGYGYTF. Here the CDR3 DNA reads TGCGCCAGCAGCCTTGGGACATCAGTCGGCTATGGCTACACCTTC.

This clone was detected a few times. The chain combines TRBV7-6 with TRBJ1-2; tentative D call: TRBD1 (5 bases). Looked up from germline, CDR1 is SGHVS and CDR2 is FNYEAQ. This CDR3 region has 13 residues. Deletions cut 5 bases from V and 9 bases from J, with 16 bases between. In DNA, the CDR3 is TGTGCCAGCAGCGAGGGAAGTCGGGGGAGCTACACCTTC. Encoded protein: CASSEGSRGSYTF.

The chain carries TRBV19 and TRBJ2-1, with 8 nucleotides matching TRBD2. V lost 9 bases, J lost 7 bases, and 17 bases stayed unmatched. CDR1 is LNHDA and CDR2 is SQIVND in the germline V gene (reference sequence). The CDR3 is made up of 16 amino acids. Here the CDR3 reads CASTPTRTSRKNEQFF. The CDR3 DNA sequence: TGTGCCAGCACCCCGACCCGGACTAGCCGGAAAAATGAGCAGTTCTTC.

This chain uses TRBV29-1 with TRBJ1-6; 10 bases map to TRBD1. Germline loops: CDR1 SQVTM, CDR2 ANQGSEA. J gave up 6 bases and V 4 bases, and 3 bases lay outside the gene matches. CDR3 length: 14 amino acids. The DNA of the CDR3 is TGCAGCGTTGGGGGGACAGGGGTTAATTCACCCCTCCACTTT. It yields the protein CSVGGTGVNSPLHF.

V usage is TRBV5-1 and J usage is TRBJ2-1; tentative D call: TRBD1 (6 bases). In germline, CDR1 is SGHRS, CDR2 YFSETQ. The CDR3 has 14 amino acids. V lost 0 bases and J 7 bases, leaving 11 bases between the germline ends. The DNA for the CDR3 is TGCGCCAGCAGCTTGGAGGCAGGGGTGAATGAGCAGTTCTTC. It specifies CASSLEAGVNEQFF.